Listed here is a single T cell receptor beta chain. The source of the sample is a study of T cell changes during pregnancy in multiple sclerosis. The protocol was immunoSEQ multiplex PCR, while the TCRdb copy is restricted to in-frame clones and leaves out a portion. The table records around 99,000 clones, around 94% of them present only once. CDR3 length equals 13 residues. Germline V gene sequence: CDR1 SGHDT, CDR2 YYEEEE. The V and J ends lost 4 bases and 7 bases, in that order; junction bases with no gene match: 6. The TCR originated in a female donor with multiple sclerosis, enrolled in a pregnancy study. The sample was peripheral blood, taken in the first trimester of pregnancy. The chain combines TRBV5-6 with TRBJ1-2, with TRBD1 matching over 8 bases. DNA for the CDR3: TGTGCCAGCAGCACCCGGACAGGGTCTGGCTACACCTTC. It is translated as CASSTRTGSGYTF.